This T cell receptor beta chain was observed in a study of long-term antiretroviral therapy in people with HIV. Regarding the study as a whole: Before ART, certain clones expanded, and these dominated the repertoire at all time points. Specimen acquisition occurred between the mid-2000s and the late 2010s, potentially under older ART regimens. Even long-term ART left TRB diversity below transplant donor controls, despite gains.

The immunoSEQ assay was v3.0, run at survey level. Sequencing was performed with immunoSEQ multiplex PCR; in TCRdb, only in-frame clones are kept and a portion is missing. The profile shows tens of thousands of clones, about 96% of them singletons. As for this clone: The antigen is unknown.

The cryopreserved samples used held about 1-10 million PBMC prior to extraction of DNA. V was shortened by 6 bases and J by 3 bases, with 8 bases between the two germline ends. The CDR3 length is 13 residues. In germline, CDR1 is MNHEY, CDR2 SVGAGI. V is TRBV6-5 and J is TRBJ2-2; D is unresolved. Sample: unsorted PBMCs, taken 6.9 years after starting antiretroviral therapy. This sequence was found in a man aged 25 to 45 with HIV. Here the CDR3 reads CASRSEYTGELFF. Here the CDR3 DNA reads TGTGCCAGCAGGTCAGAATACACCGGGGAGCTGTTTTTT.